A single sample gave rise to the 18 T cell receptor beta chains below, sequenced in a study of blood T cell repertoires in COVID-19. Sequencing was performed with immunoSEQ multiplex PCR; in TCRdb, only in-frame clones are kept and a portion is missing. The sample contains 190,000 or so clones, about 86% of which appear only once. Sequenced sample: peripheral blood. The receptors originated from a woman between 70 and 85 years old with acute or convalescent COVID-19.

This clone was observed a single time. J is TRBJ2-1 and V is TRBV6-5, with 9 bases aligning to TRBD1. Germline CDR1 MNHEY, CDR2 SVGAGI. Trimming at V came to 7 bases and at J to 6 bases, leaving 7 bases not matched to a gene. This CDR3 is built from 14 residues. The CDR3 sequence is CASIFRDRANEQFF. Here the CDR3 DNA reads TGTGCCAGCATCTTCCGGGACAGGGCCAATGAGCAGTTCTTC.

This chain links TRBV24-1 with TRBJ2-2; 11 bases match TRBD2. Germline-derived CDR1 and CDR2 are KGHDR and SFDVKD. The CDR3 runs 15 residues. V was pared by 3 bases and J by 6 bases, with 2 bases of the junction left unmatched. The CDR3 DNA reads as TGTGCCACCAGTGATGTACTAGCGGGAGCCGGGGAGCTGTTTTTT. It specifies CATSDVLAGAGELFF.

The chain combines TRBV3-1 (or the pseudogene TRBV3-2) with TRBJ1-2; 11 bases map to TRBD1. This CDR3 has 12 amino acids. Germline V gene lookup returns CDR1 LGHDT and CDR2 YNNKEL (reference sequence). V dropped 9 bases and J dropped 7; count of bases not matched to a gene: 4. CDR3 loop: CASHGTGGGYTF. In DNA form, the CDR3 reads TGTGCCAGTCACGGGACAGGGGGTGGCTACACCTTC.

In its sample, this clone was seen once. The chain has TRBV4-2 and TRBJ2-2; a weak D match, TRBD2 (6 bases). The CDR3 sequence is 16 residues long. Between the trimmed V and J ends, which lost 0 bases and 2 bases, there was a span of 10 bases. CDR1 and CDR2 from the germline V gene are LGHNA and YNFKEQ. The CDR3 nucleotides read TGTGCCAGCAGCCAAGACCCCGGGACTAACACCGGGGAGCTGTTTTTT. Encoded protein: CASSQDPGTNTGELFF.

The chain is built from TRBV5-4 and TRBJ1-2, with unresolved D. Germline V gives CDR1 SGHNT, CDR2 YYREEE (reference sequence). V was pared by 6 bases and J by 2 bases, with 11 bases between. The CDR3 length is 13 residues. The CDR3 DNA reads TGTGCCAGCACCGAGAGGGAGAACTATGGCTACACCTTC. Amino acid sequence: CASTERENYGYTF.

This chain connects TRBV12-3 or TRBV12-4 to TRBJ2-3; D may be TRBD2 (5 bases). V was pared by 7 bases and J by 3 bases, with 11 bases between. CDR3 length: 13 amino acids. The CDR3 nucleotides are TGTGCCAGCAAGAGGGCGTGGACAGATACGCAGTATTTT. Translated, it gives CASKRAWTDTQYF.

The gene calls are TRBV2 and TRBJ1-2; tentatively, D is TRBD1 (5 bases). The CDR3 consists of 15 residues. Per the germline V gene, CDR1 is SNHLY and CDR2 is FYNNEI. V was pared by 4 bases and J by 4 bases, with 16 bases between. The CDR3 DNA follows: TGTGCCAGCAGTGCCCTAACAGGAGAAACCTATGGCTACACCTTC. This gives the protein CASSALTGETYGYTF.

The rearrangement uses TRBV12-3 or TRBV12-4 and TRBJ2-5; no firm D call. Trimming left V 0 bases short and J 2 bases short, with 4 bases between. This CDR3 is built from 13 residues. CDR3 nucleotide sequence: TGTGCCAGCAGTTTAGCTCCTCAAGAGACCCAGTACTTC. Residues: CASSLAPQETQYF.

The V call is TRBV7-8, the J call TRBJ1-5; TRBD1 aligns across 9 bases. Per the germline V gene, CDR1 is SGHVS and CDR2 is FQNEAQ. The V and J ends lost 5 bases and 5 bases, in that order; junction bases with no gene match: 7. This CDR3 contains 15 residues. CDR3 loop: CASSGRQGGHQPQHF. The CDR3 nucleotides are TGTGCCAGCAGCGGACGACAGGGGGGCCATCAGCCCCAGCATTTT. Using reference TRBV7-8 and TRBJ1-5 for the parts outside the CDR3, the full variable domain is GAGVSQSPRYKVAKRGQDVALRCDPISGHVSLFWYQQALGQGPEFLTYFQNEAQLDKSGLPSDRFFAERPEGSVSTLKIQRTQQEDSAVYLCASSGRQGGHQPQHFGDGTRLSIL.

The chain links TRBV11-3 to TRBJ2-1, with a possible D match to TRBD2 (5 bases). CDR3 length: 17 residues. Germline lookup yields CDR1 SGHNT and CDR2 YENEEA. V lost 5 bases and J 5 bases, leaving 22 bases between the germline ends. The CDR3 is CASSLPNLAYMDNEQFF. CDR3 sequence (DNA): TGTGCCAGCAGCCTACCCAATTTAGCGTACATGGACAATGAGCAGTTCTTC.

For the CDR3, the DNA is TGTGCCAGCAGTCGCCGTGGACAGGGTCTGGGGAACACTGAAGCTTTCTTT. Translated, it gives CASSRRGQGLGNTEAFF. The rearrangement joins TRBV28 to TRBJ1-1; 8 bases agree with TRBD1. Germline values: CDR1 MDHEN, CDR2 SYDVKM. The CDR3 totals 17 residues. The V and J ends lost 5 bases and 1 base, in that order; junction bases with no gene match: 12.

The chain links TRBV7-2 to TRBJ2-2; TRBD2 is a possible D gene (6 bases). Germline CDR1 and CDR2: SGHTA and FQGNSA. V gave up 5 bases and J gave up 2 bases, with 24 bases separating them. The CDR3 is 19 residues long. The CDR3 DNA follows: TGTGCCAGCAGCCCTAGATCGGGGGTTGGGGCCCTAAACACCGGGGAGCTGTTTTTT. Its translation: CASSPRSGVGALNTGELFF.

This clone showed up just once. The chain uses TRBV5-1 and TRBJ2-7; possible D gene TRBD2, 6 bases. The length of the CDR3 is 12 residues. V gave up 4 bases and J gave up 6 bases, with 11 bases separating them. Germline V gene sequence: CDR1 SGHRS, CDR2 YFSETQ. The CDR3 region is CASSHTSTEQYF. In DNA, the CDR3 is TGCGCCAGCAGCCACACTAGCACCGAGCAGTACTTC.

The V gene is TRBV11-2, the J gene TRBJ1-2, with D unresolved. The germline CDR1 and CDR2 sequences are SGHAT and FQNNGV. Deletions cut 5 bases from V and 8 bases from J, with 12 bases between. The CDR3 loop spans 12 amino acids. CDR3 in DNA: TGTGCCAGCAGCCCAGGCGCGTACGGCTACACCTTC. Translation gives CASSPGAYGYTF. The variable domain in full, completed from reference TRBV11-2 and TRBJ1-2, reads EAGVAQSPRYKIIEKRQSVAFWCNPISGHATLYWYQQILGQGPKLLIQFQNNGVVDDSQLPKDRFSAERLKGVDSTLKIQPAKLEDSAVYLCASSPGAYGYTFGSGTRLTVV.

This clone was seen once. V usage is TRBV11-2 and J usage is TRBJ2-2, with a weak D call TRBD2 (5 bases). The CDR3 sequence is 15 residues long. Trimming shortened V by 5 bases and J by 1 base, and 11 bases separated the two germline ends. Germline V CDR1 and CDR2: SGHAT, FQNNGV. The CDR3 loop reads CASSPGLLNTGELFF. CDR3 in DNA: TGTGCCAGCAGCCCCGGACTGTTGAACACCGGGGAGCTGTTTTTT.

V is TRBV19 and J is TRBJ1-1; the D is unclear. The CDR3 has 14 residues. V was cut by 5 bases and J by 3 bases, with 13 bases left in between. CDR1 is LNHDA and CDR2 is SQIVND in the germline V gene (reference sequence). In DNA, the CDR3 is TGTGCCAGTAGTCGGTCCGTGGAGGACACTGAAGCTTTCTTT. The encoded protein is CASSRSVEDTEAFF.

This chain joins TRBV19 and TRBJ1-4, with D tentatively TRBD1 (5 bases). The CDR3 extends over 15 amino acids. V was shortened by 5 bases and J by 7 bases, with 17 bases between the two germline ends. In germline, CDR1 is LNHDA, CDR2 SQIVND (reference sequence). CDR3 coding DNA: TGTGCCAGTAGTCCCCTACCGGACATCCCTGAAAAACTGTTTTTT. It codes for CASSPLPDIPEKLFF.

The J gene is TRBJ2-7, the V gene TRBV19, with D tentatively TRBD2 (6 bases). The germline V gene encodes CDR1 LNHDA and CDR2 SQIVND (reference sequence). This CDR3 region has 12 residues. Trimming left V 3 bases short and J 6 bases short, with 9 bases between. CDR3 in amino acids: CASSIGGFEQYF. The CDR3, as DNA: TGTGCCAGTAGTATTGGGGGGTTCGAGCAGTACTTC.